The clone carrying this T cell receptor beta chain occurred once. This record belongs to a study of blood T cell repertoires in COVID-19. Study-level background: Sources were T cells, B-cell-depleted T cells, or PBMCs; the material itself was cDNA or gDNA.

Produced via immunoSEQ multiplex PCR; TCRdb's table is partial and in-frame only. The sample includes 300,000 to 350,000 clones, approximately 91% of them seen just once. Seattle enrolled patients during active infection and tracked them longitudinally. This sequence was found in a woman aged 65 to 85 with COVID-19, enrolled during active disease. Source material: peripheral blood.

The CDR3 nucleotides read TGTGCCAGCAGCTTACTAGCGGCGGATCCGTACTTC. This codes for CASSLLAADPYF. The chain links TRBV7-9 to TRBJ2-7, with TRBD2 matching 7 bases. Per the germline V gene, CDR1 is SEHNR and CDR2 is FQNEAQ (reference sequence). With V trimmed by 2 bases and J by 12 bases, 7 bases remained unmatched. The CDR3 length is 12 residues.